This T cell receptor (beta chain) was profiled in a study of blood T cell repertoires in COVID-19. Study as a whole: Acute and convalescent COVID-19 specimens originated in the United States, Italy and Spain. The analysed material was cDNA or gDNA that came from T cells, B-cell-depleted T cells, or PBMCs.

CDR1 and CDR2 (germline): SGHVS, FQNEAQ. CDR3 length equals 15 residues. The junction had 8 bases not matched to a gene; V was cut back by 5 bases and J by 6 bases. Authors' data handling: Amplification of reference gene primers provided the estimated nucleated cell counts. TCRdb's table, derived via immunoSEQ multiplex PCR, lists solely in-frame clones and lacks some. V, J and clone size derive from that table, while D and trimming were established from the DNA sequence. The sample carries some 66,000 clones, approximately 91% recorded once. Sequencing was done on a sample of peripheral blood. The source of this sequence is a human donor in a cohort sampled during active COVID-19. V is TRBV7-8 and J is TRBJ2-2; 8 bases map to TRBD1. The CDR3 DNA sequence: TGTGCCAGCAGCGAAAGGACAGGGATCTCCGGGGAGCTGTTTTTT. Protein: CASSERTGISGELFF.